The next 18 T cell receptor beta chains were all read from a single sample in a study of blood T cell repertoires in COVID-19. Assay: immunoSEQ multiplex PCR; the TCRdb copy retains only in-frame clones and omits some. The sample holds some 260,000 clones, less than 85% seen once. The sequencing sample was made of peripheral blood. The receptor set was obtained from a woman of 80 years or more with active or convalescent COVID-19.

The chain employs TRBV7-9 and TRBJ2-2; tentative D call: TRBD2 (6 bases). Germline V gene data show CDR1 as SEHNR and CDR2 as FQNEAQ (reference sequence). Between the trimmed V and J ends, which lost 2 bases and 7 bases, there was a span of 17 bases. The CDR3 runs to 16 residues. The CDR3 sequence is CASSLRLASLIGELFF. In nucleotides, the CDR3 is TGTGCCAGCAGCTTACGGCTAGCGTCCTTGATCGGGGAGCTGTTTTTT.

This clone was seen a few times. The chain uses TRBV11-3 and TRBJ1-5, with TRBD1 matching over 8 bases. The CDR3 spans 17 residues. Germline CDR1 is SGHNT and CDR2 is YENEEA. Unmatched junction bases numbered 14, after V lost 3 bases and J lost 7 bases. The CDR3 bases are TGTGCCAGCAGCTTGGGGACAGGTGGCCTAAGAGGACAGCCCCAGCATTTT. Amino acids: CASSLGTGGLRGQPQHF.

This sequence joins TRBV15 and TRBJ2-2; 7 nucleotides align to TRBD1. The CDR3 extends over 15 amino acids. With V trimmed by 5 bases and J by 4 bases, 7 bases remained unmatched. The germline gives CDR1 LNHNV, CDR2 YYDKDF (reference sequence). For the CDR3, the DNA is TGTGCCACCAGCCAACCGACAGGGCTCACCGGGGAGCTGTTTTTT. Translating it yields CATSQPTGLTGELFF.

The chain couples TRBV28 to TRBJ1-2, with 7 positions matching TRBD1. V was clipped by 7 bases and J by 10 bases; unmatched bases: 12. The CDR3 extends over 13 amino acids. Germline values: CDR1 MDHEN, CDR2 SYDVKM. CDR3 sequence reads: CASTQGGRGDYTF. CDR3 in DNA: TGTGCCAGCACCCAAGGGGGCCGAGGAGACTACACCTTC.

V usage is TRBV29-1 and J usage is TRBJ1-2; a weak D match, TRBD1 (5 bases). Trimming took off 3 bases at V and 7 bases at J, with 15 bases between the two ends. Germline assignment: CDR1 SQVTM and CDR2 ANQGSEA. This CDR3 has 13 residues. CDR3 loop: CSVDGGLVGGYTF. The CDR3 region has the DNA TGCAGCGTTGATGGGGGGTTGGTTGGTGGCTACACCTTC.

The rearrangement uses TRBV5-4 and TRBJ2-1, with 10 nucleotides matching TRBD1. This CDR3 comprises 14 residues. With V trimmed by 3 bases and J by 6 bases, 3 bases remained unmatched. Germline V gene data show CDR1 as SGHNT and CDR2 as YYREEE (reference sequence). The CDR3 sequence is CASSSGQGRNEQFF. The DNA for the CDR3 is TGTGCCAGCAGCTCGGGACAGGGGCGCAATGAGCAGTTCTTC.

The chain links TRBV2 to TRBJ1-1, with D maybe TRBD1 (5 bases). The CDR3 runs to 15 residues. V lost 2 bases to trimming and J lost 2 bases, with 12 bases between them. The germline CDR1 and CDR2 sequences are SNHLY and FYNNEI. The CDR3 spells CASSEPRRVNTEAFF. The DNA of the CDR3 is TGTGCCAGCAGTGAACCCCGCAGGGTAAACACTGAAGCTTTCTTT. Drawing the rest from reference TRBV2 and TRBJ1-1, the complete variable domain is EPEVTQTPSHQVTQMGQEVILRCVPISNHLYFYWYRQILGQKVEFLVSFYNNEISEKSEIFDDQFSVERPDGSNFTLKIRSTKLEDSAMYFCASSEPRRVNTEAFFGQGTRLTVV.

The chain combines TRBV6-5 with TRBJ1-4; 7 bases map to TRBD1. V lost 2 bases, J lost 8 bases, and 5 bases stayed unmatched. The length of the CDR3 is 14 residues. Germline V gene lookup returns CDR1 MNHEY and CDR2 SVGAGI. The CDR3 spells CASSYRGQGEKLFF. The CDR3 bases are TGTGCCAGCAGTTACAGGGGGCAAGGGGAAAAACTGTTTTTT.

J is TRBJ2-1 and V is TRBV10-2; 8 bases are a match to TRBD2. This CDR3 region has 15 residues. The V and J ends lost 4 bases and 3 bases, in that order; junction bases with no gene match: 5. Germline CDR1 is WSHSY and CDR2 is SAAADI. The CDR3 nucleotides read TGCGCCAGCAGTGTAAGCGGGGGCCTCTACAATGAGCAGTTCTTC. Its protein product is CASSVSGGLYNEQFF.

The gene calls are TRBV11-3 and TRBJ2-5; 8 nucleotides line up with TRBD1. The CDR3 is made up of 14 amino acids. V lost 3 bases and J lost 4; bases outside the gene matches: 4. Per the germline V gene, CDR1 is SGHNT and CDR2 is YENEEA. CDR3 nucleotides: TGTGCCAGCAGCTTGGGCAGGGGGCCAGAGACCCAGTACTTC. Translation: CASSLGRGPETQYF.

CDR3: CASSGTASYNEQFF. Here the CDR3 DNA reads TGTGCCAGCAGCGGGACTGCCTCCTACAATGAGCAGTTCTTC. The chain combines TRBV28 with TRBJ2-1, with a possible D match to TRBD2 (6 bases). CDR3 length: 14 amino acids. Germline-derived CDR1 and CDR2 are MDHEN and SYDVKM. The V end was cut by 6 bases, the J end by 0 bases, with 9 bases between.

The V gene is TRBV15, the J gene TRBJ1-6; D perhaps matches TRBD1 (5 bases). The germline gives CDR1 LNHNV, CDR2 YYDKDF (reference sequence). The V and J ends lost 1 base and 3 bases respectively, with 10 bases between them. CDR3 length: 16 amino acids. CDR3 sequence: CATSRVIGDYNSPLHF. DNA for the CDR3: TGTGCCACCAGCAGAGTTATAGGGGACTATAATTCACCCCTCCACTTT.

There are a few counts of this clone. The gene calls are TRBV25-1 and TRBJ1-1; no reliable D call. Germline CDR1 MGHDK, CDR2 SYGVNS. The CDR3 has 14 amino acids. Trimming took 5 bases from V and 4 from J, leaving 14 bases between them. The CDR3 loop is CASSHLGRSTEAFF. DNA for the CDR3: TGTGCCAGCAGTCACTTGGGGAGGTCCACTGAAGCTTTCTTT.

The rearrangement joins TRBV18 to TRBJ1-3; D is unclear. Deletions cut 2 bases from V and 1 base from J, with 15 bases between. Germline CDR1 is KGHSH and CDR2 is LQKENI. The CDR3 is 17 amino acids. CDR3 sequence (DNA): TGTGCCAGCTCACCAACTGCGAGAGATCGGTCTGGAAACACCATATATTTT. Translating it yields CASSPTARDRSGNTIYF.

This clone came up many times. The chain combines TRBV5-1 with TRBJ1-4, with D unclear. The germline V and J ends were trimmed by 4 bases and 2 bases, with 12 bases remaining between them. The CDR3 has 15 residues. Germline V gene lookup returns CDR1 SGHRS and CDR2 YFSETQ. This CDR3 reads CASSPEAQTNEKLFF. CDR3 nucleotide sequence: TGCGCCAGCAGCCCGGAGGCTCAGACTAATGAAAAACTGTTTTTT.

This chain joins TRBV2 and TRBJ1-5; D is ambiguous. V gave up 6 bases and J gave up 4 bases, with 19 bases separating them. The CDR3 is 16 amino acids. CDR1 and CDR2 from the germline V gene are SNHLY and FYNNEI. CDR3 in amino acids: CASSLLPRAANQPQHF. The CDR3, as DNA: TGTGCCAGCAGCCTACTACCGCGGGCAGCTAATCAGCCCCAGCATTTT.

V is TRBV28 and J is TRBJ2-7; D might be TRBD1 (6 bases). V was shortened by 2 bases and J by 3 bases, with 11 bases between the two germline ends. This CDR3 has 14 residues. CDR1 and CDR2 from the germline V gene are MDHEN and SYDVKM. The CDR3 region is CASSLAGTRYEQYF. The DNA for the CDR3 is TGTGCCAGCAGTTTAGCCGGGACACGCTACGAGCAGTACTTC.

The DNA for the CDR3 is TGCGCCAGCACACTAGCGGGAAAACAAGAGACCCAGTACTTC. It specifies CASTLAGKQETQYF. The chain couples TRBV5-1 to TRBJ2-5; 10 nucleotides agree with TRBD2. Germline CDR1 is SGHRS and CDR2 is YFSETQ. The CDR3 is made up of 14 amino acids. Losses at the gene ends were 6 bases for V and 2 bases for J; bases not matched to a gene: 4.